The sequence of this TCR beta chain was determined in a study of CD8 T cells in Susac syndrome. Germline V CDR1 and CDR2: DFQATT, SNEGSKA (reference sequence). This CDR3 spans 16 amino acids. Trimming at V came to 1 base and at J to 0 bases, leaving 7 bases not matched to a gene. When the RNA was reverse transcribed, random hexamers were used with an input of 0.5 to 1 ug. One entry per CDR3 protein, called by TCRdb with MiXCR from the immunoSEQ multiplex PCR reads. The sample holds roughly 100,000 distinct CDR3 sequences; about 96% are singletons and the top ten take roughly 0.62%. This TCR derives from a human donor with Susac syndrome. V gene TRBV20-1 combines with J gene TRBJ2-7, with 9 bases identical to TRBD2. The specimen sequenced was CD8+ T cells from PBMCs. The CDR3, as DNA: TGCAGTGCTAGAGGATATGAGCGGGGGGCCTCCTACGAGCAGTACTTC. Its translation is CSARGYERGASYEQYF.